This T cell receptor (beta chain) was recovered during a study of blood T cell repertoires in COVID-19. Germline-derived CDR1 and CDR2 are LGHNA and YSLEER. V was cut by 1 base and J by 7 bases, with 11 bases left in between. The CDR3 sequence is 15 residues long. Original data processing: Scientists estimated how many nucleated cells there were by amplifying reference gene primers. TCRdb's table, derived via immunoSEQ multiplex PCR, lists solely in-frame clones and lacks some. The V and J calls and clone size are taken from that table; D and trimming were inferred from the DNA. The sample lists around 620,000 clones, approximately 90% occurring once.

Material: peripheral blood. This rearrangement joins TRBV4-3 to TRBJ1-6; D gene uncertain. This TCR was recovered from a woman aged 18 to 35 with acute or convalescent COVID-19. The CDR3 is CASSQVHSSNSPLHF. For the CDR3, the DNA is TGCGCCAGCAGCCAAGTGCACAGTTCGAATTCACCCCTCCACTTT.